The subject of this entry is one T cell receptor beta chain. Then a second PCR, running roughly 7 to 11 cycles, was carried out with a sample-barcoded 5' primer and a J-beta primer mix. Every cDNA was tagged by a template-switch adaptor with 12 random nucleotides. MiXCR, applied by TCRdb to the 5' RACE reads, yields one record per CDR3 protein. The sample has some 1.4 million distinct CDR3 sequences, 42% seen once; the top ten hold 7.9%. These data originate in a study of blood T cells in healthy people across ages. This CDR3 has 12 residues. CDR1 and CDR2 from the germline V gene are DFQATT and SNEGSKA (reference sequence). V was clipped by 6 bases and J by 11 bases, with 19 bases between them.

The clonotype originates from a woman aged 18-35 years in good health. J is TRBJ1-1 and V is TRBV20-1, with D possibly matching TRBD1 (5 bases). Material for sequencing was blood. Here the CDR3 DNA reads TGCAGTGCGCTCGACAGACCAGTAAATGCTTTCTTT. This sequence encodes CSALDRPVNAFF.